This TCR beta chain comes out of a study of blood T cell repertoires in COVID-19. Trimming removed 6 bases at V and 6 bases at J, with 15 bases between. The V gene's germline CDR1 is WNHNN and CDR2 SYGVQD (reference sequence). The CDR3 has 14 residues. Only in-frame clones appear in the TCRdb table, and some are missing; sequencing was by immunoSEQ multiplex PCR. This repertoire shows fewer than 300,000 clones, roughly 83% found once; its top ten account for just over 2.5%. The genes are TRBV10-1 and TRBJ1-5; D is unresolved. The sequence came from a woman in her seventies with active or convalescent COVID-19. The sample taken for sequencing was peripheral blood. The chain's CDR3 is CASSGSGDGQPQHF. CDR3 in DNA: TGCGCCAGCAGCGGTTCCGGAGATGGTCAGCCCCAGCATTTT.